Shown below are 28 T cell receptor beta chains from a single sample sequenced in a study of T-cell memory formation after mild COVID-19. In TCRdb, the 5' RACE reads were re-called with MiXCR into one record per CDR3 protein. The sample carries about 110,000 distinct CDR3 sequences, over 15% recorded once. Sequencing input: PBMCs or a T cell subset sorted from them (not recorded which). The source of these receptors is a man in his late teens or twenties who had mild COVID-19 (a few samples of this study predate the infection). Cell type and time point are not known.

The chain links TRBV6-1 to TRBJ2-7; TRBD1 matches 8 bases. The germline V gene has CDR1 MNHNS and CDR2 SASEGT. Trimming at V came to 6 bases and at J to 2 bases, leaving 3 bases not matched to a gene. The CDR3 has 13 amino acids. CDR3 DNA sequence: TGTGCCAGCAGCTGGACAGGGACCTACGAGCAGTACTTC. It is translated as CASSWTGTYEQYF.

This clonotype has only a few counts. The chain has TRBV7-2 and TRBJ1-5, with D possibly TRBD1 on 6 matching bases. The CDR3 runs to 15 residues. The germline V and J ends were trimmed by 5 bases and 1 base, with 12 bases remaining between them. CDR1 SGHTA and CDR2 FQGNSA come from the germline V gene. The CDR3 here is CASSTQGVSNQPQHF. The CDR3 DNA reads TGTGCCAGCAGCACACAGGGAGTAAGCAATCAGCCCCAGCATTTT. Looking up the rest from reference TRBV7-2 and TRBJ1-5 gives the full variable domain: GAGVSQSPSNKVTEKGKDVELRCDPISGHTALYWYRQSLGQGLEFLIYFQGNSAPDKSGLPSDRFSAERTGGSVSTLTIQRTQQEDSAVYLCASSTQGVSNQPQHFGDGTRLSIL.

The rearrangement links TRBV5-1 to TRBJ2-1; 9 bases match TRBD1. The CDR3 contains 22 residues. Trimming cost V 2 bases and J 0 bases; bases outside gene matches: 21. From germline, CDR1 is SGHRS and CDR2 YFSETQ. The CDR3 DNA reads TGCGCCAGCAGCTTCCAAGGAGGACCGGGACAGGGAGTGGGTAGCTCCTACAATGAGCAGTTCTTC. This encodes CASSFQGGPGQGVGSSYNEQFF.

This clonotype has only a few counts. V and J are TRBV5-5 and TRBJ1-6; no firm D call. The CDR3 is 14 amino acids. The V end lost 3 bases, the J end lost 4 bases, and 8 bases lay between the germline ends. Per germline, CDR1 SGHKS and CDR2 YYEKEE (reference sequence). The CDR3 reads CASSSGGYNSPLHF. In DNA form, the CDR3 reads TGTGCCAGCAGCTCGGGAGGTTATAATTCACCCCTCCACTTT.

This clonotype was detected only a few times. The chain carries TRBV6-5 and TRBJ2-5; no clear D. V was clipped by 0 bases and J by 2 bases, with 16 bases between them. The length of the CDR3 is 17 residues. Looked up from germline, CDR1 is MNHEY and CDR2 is SVGAGI. Written as DNA, the CDR3 is TGTGCCAGCAGTTACTCGAAAGATCCCAGAAAACAAGAGACCCAGTACTTC. It is translated as CASSYSKDPRKQETQYF.

This chain connects TRBV7-2 to TRBJ1-6, with TRBD1 matching 9 bases. The V gene end was trimmed by 1 base and the J gene end by 10 bases; junction bases not matched to a gene: 11. The germline gives CDR1 SGHTA, CDR2 FQGNSA. The length of the CDR3 is 17 residues. The CDR3 region has the DNA TGTGCCAGCAGCTTAGGGACAGGGGCCCCCTTTATATCACCCCTCCACTTT. Its protein product is CASSLGTGAPFISPLHF.

The gene calls are TRBV5-6 and TRBJ2-1; D might be TRBD1 (6 bases). The CDR3 covers 16 residues. V gave up 4 bases and J gave up 2 bases, with 16 bases separating them. In germline, CDR1 is SGHDT, CDR2 YYEEEE. In DNA, the CDR3 is TGTGCCAGCAGCCCCCAGACAGGCAGTACCTACAATGAGCAGTTCTTC. The encoded protein is CASSPQTGSTYNEQFF.

This clonotype has just a few counts. The V gene is TRBV6-2 or TRBV6-3, the J gene TRBJ1-5; D ambiguous. Germline-derived CDR1 and CDR2 are MNHEY and SVGEGT. V lost 6 bases, J lost 7 bases, and 10 bases lay in between. The CDR3 consists of 12 residues. CDR3 protein: CASSEGPQPQHF. The CDR3 nucleotides are TGTGCCAGCAGCGAAGGGCCCCAGCCCCAGCATTTT.

The gene calls are TRBV7-2 and TRBJ2-3; perhaps D is TRBD1 or TRBD2 (7 bases each). V lost 3 bases, J lost 2 bases, and 18 bases lay in between. From germline, CDR1 is SGHTA and CDR2 FQGNSA. The CDR3 length is 17 residues. CDR3 loop: CASSLGAGGGNTDTQYF. The CDR3 DNA is TGTGCCAGCAGCTTGGGGGCAGGGGGGGGGAACACAGATACGCAGTATTTT.

With respect to this clonotype: The junction departs from the called germline gene at one end, perhaps through a read error. V and J are TRBV5-1 and TRBJ2-1; 7 nucleotides match TRBD2. The CDR3 loop spans 16 amino acids. Per the germline V gene, CDR1 is SGHRS and CDR2 is YFSETQ. The CDR3 is CASSLGGLSSYNEQIF. The CDR3 nucleotides read TGCGCCAGCAGCTTGGGGGGACTAAGCTCCTACAATGAGCAGATCTTC. Supplemented by reference TRBV5-1 and TRBJ2-1, the full variable domain reads KAGVTQTPRYLIKTRGQQVTLSCSPISGHRSVSWYQQTPGQGLQFLFEYFSETQRNKGNFPGRFSGRQFSNSRSEMNVSTLELGDSALYLCASSLGGLSSYNEQIFGPGTRLTVL.

This clonotype appeared a few times. V usage is TRBV5-1 and J usage is TRBJ2-2, with no clear D. CDR1 and CDR2 from the germline V gene are SGHRS and YFSETQ. CDR3 length: 15 residues. V shed 0 bases and J shed 0 bases, with 6 bases lying between them. The CDR3 spells CASSLVASNTGELFF. CDR3 nucleotide sequence: TGCGCCAGCAGCTTGGTAGCCTCGAACACCGGGGAGCTGTTTTTT. The complete variable domain, with remaining parts taken from reference TRBV5-1 and TRBJ2-2, reads KAGVTQTPRYLIKTRGQQVTLSCSPISGHRSVSWYQQTPGQGLQFLFEYFSETQRNKGNFPGRFSGRQFSNSRSEMNVSTLELGDSALYLCASSLVASNTGELFFGEGSRLTVL.

This clonotype has just a few counts. The rearrangement uses TRBV7-3 and TRBJ2-2; D is possibly TRBD1 (5 bases). The germline V and J ends were trimmed by 5 bases and 0 bases, with 13 bases remaining between them. CDR3 length: 16 residues. Germline CDR1 is SGHTA and CDR2 is FQGTGA. In DNA form, the CDR3 reads TGTGCCAGCAGCCCGAACAGGCCGCCGAACACCGGGGAGCTGTTTTTT. Amino acids: CASSPNRPPNTGELFF.

This clonotype was recorded many times. The gene calls are TRBV9 and TRBJ2-5; D gene uncertain. The CDR3 totals 15 residues. V lost 0 bases and J 1 base, leaving 10 bases between the germline ends. In germline, CDR1 is SGDLS, CDR2 YYNGEE. DNA for the CDR3: TGTGCCAGCAGCGTAGGGCCTACCTCCCAAGAGACCCAGTACTTC. Protein product: CASSVGPTSQETQYF.

This clonotype was recorded a few times. The chain links TRBV28 to TRBJ2-7; D perhaps matches TRBD1 (5 bases). Germline lookup yields CDR1 MDHEN and CDR2 SYDVKM. The CDR3 has 16 amino acids. Trimming stripped 6 bases from V and 5 bases from J, with 23 bases between. The CDR3 region has the DNA TGTGCCAGCAGCTCTCAGTCTTCTTGGACAAAGGACGAGCAGTACTTC. Translation gives CASSSQSSWTKDEQYF. Full variable domain (outside the CDR3, taken from reference TRBV28 and TRBJ2-7): DVKVTQSSRYLVKRTGEKVFLECVQDMDHENMFWYRQDPGLGLRLIYFSYDVKMKEKGDIPEGYSVSREKKERFSLILESASTNQTSMYLCASSSQSSWTKDEQYFGPGTRLTVT.

V and J are TRBV4-2 and TRBJ2-7; 8 positions agree with TRBD2. Germline-derived CDR1 and CDR2 are LGHNA and YNFKEQ. After removal of 1 base from V and 5 bases from J, the junction contained 10 bases not matched to a gene. The CDR3 covers 16 residues. The CDR3 is CASSQVVSSGGDEQYF. As DNA, the CDR3 is TGTGCCAGCAGCCAAGTGGTTTCGAGCGGGGGTGACGAGCAGTACTTC.

This clonotype was seen only a few times. The chain carries TRBV3-1 and TRBJ2-7; 7 bases fit TRBD1. The CDR3 sequence is 15 residues long. The germline V gene has CDR1 LGHDT and CDR2 YNNKEL (reference sequence). V was clipped by 3 bases and J by 7 bases; unmatched bases: 12. This chain's CDR3 is CASSQDTGDRREQYF. The CDR3 DNA sequence: TGTGCCAGCAGCCAGGATACAGGGGACCGACGAGAGCAGTACTTC.

V and J are TRBV12-3 or TRBV12-4 and TRBJ1-1, with D possibly being TRBD1 (6 bases). V was clipped by 7 bases and J by 11 bases, with 14 bases between them. The CDR3 extends over 11 amino acids. The CDR3 loop is CASTTGAQAFF. CDR3 sequence (DNA): TGTGCCAGCACCACGGGGGCCCAGGCTTTCTTT.

This clonotype was detected only a few times. V is TRBV6-1 and J is TRBJ2-7; tentative D call: TRBD2 (7 bases). There are 13 residues in the CDR3. Germline lookup yields CDR1 MNHNS and CDR2 SASEGT. Trimming removed 4 bases at V and 6 bases at J, with 13 bases between. CDR3 residues: CASSAFRGAEQYV. As DNA, the CDR3 is TGTGCCAGCAGTGCCTTCCGGGGGGCCGAGCAGTACGTC.

This clonotype has at least ten counts. V usage is TRBV12-3 or TRBV12-4 and J usage is TRBJ2-5; 9 bases map to TRBD1. The CDR3 consists of 14 residues. The V gene end was trimmed by 3 bases and the J gene end by 4 bases; junction bases not matched to a gene: 3. This CDR3 is CASSFPDRGETQYF. Here the CDR3 DNA reads TGTGCCAGCAGTTTCCCGGACAGGGGAGAGACCCAGTACTTC.

The sample holds a few counts of this clonotype. The chain uses TRBV7-2 and TRBJ1-2; D is ambiguous. Between the trimmed V and J ends, which lost 0 bases and 6 bases, there was a span of 8 bases. Germline V gene sequence: CDR1 SGHTA, CDR2 FQGNSA. This CDR3 is built from 13 residues. The CDR3 protein is CASSLARLDGYTF. The CDR3 DNA sequence: TGTGCCAGCAGCTTAGCGCGGTTAGATGGCTACACCTTC.

This clonotype was seen only a few times. V gene TRBV5-1 combines with J gene TRBJ1-2, with 9 positions matching TRBD1. J lost 1 base, V lost 2 bases, and 3 bases had no gene match. The CDR3 contains 15 residues. Germline V gene lookup returns CDR1 SGHRS and CDR2 YFSETQ. The CDR3 DNA follows: TGCGCCAGCAGCTTATGGACAGGGGATAACTATGGCTACACCTTC. It encodes CASSLWTGDNYGYTF.

This clonotype was found a few times. The chain recombines TRBV7-9 with TRBJ2-5, with D perhaps given as TRBD1 or TRBD2 (5 bases each). This CDR3 has 15 amino acids. Germline values: CDR1 SEHNR, CDR2 FQNEAQ (reference sequence). V was clipped by 4 bases and J by 5 bases, with 17 bases between them. CDR3 bases: TGTGCCAGCAGCTCGACCCTAGGGACGGTCGAGACCCAGTACTTC. Encoded protein: CASSSTLGTVETQYF. Full variable domain (outside the CDR3, taken from reference TRBV7-9 and TRBJ2-5): DTGVSQNPRHKITKRGQNVTFRCDPISEHNRLYWYRQTLGQGPEFLTYFQNEAQLEKSRLLSDRFSAERPKGSFSTLEIQRTEQGDSAMYLCASSSTLGTVETQYFGPGTRLLVL.

This chain joins TRBV5-1 and TRBJ1-2; TRBD1 is a possible D gene (5 bases). The V gene's germline CDR1 is SGHRS and CDR2 YFSETQ. The V end was cut by 4 bases, the J end by 0 bases, with 10 bases between. The CDR3 has 14 amino acids. The CDR3 sequence: CASSRGGPNYGYTF. CDR3 coding DNA: TGCGCCAGCAGCAGGGGAGGACCTAACTATGGCTACACCTTC.

There are a few counts of this clonotype. Written as DNA, the CDR3 is TGTGCCAGCAGCTCCCGGTTTGATGGCTACACCTTC. Translated, it gives CASSSRFDGYTF. The chain recombines TRBV7-2 with TRBJ1-2; D gene uncertain. The germline gives CDR1 SGHTA, CDR2 FQGNSA. The V gene lost 4 bases and the J gene lost 6 bases, with 9 bases spanning the gap. The CDR3 covers 12 residues.

The chain is built from TRBV4-3 and TRBJ2-1, with 9 bases aligning to TRBD1. The CDR3 totals 15 residues. Germline V gene sequence: CDR1 LGHNA, CDR2 YSLEER. The junction had 4 bases not matched to a gene; V was cut back by 1 base and J by 6 bases. The CDR3 protein is CASSQGDRVGNEQFF. DNA of the CDR3: TGCGCCAGCAGCCAAGGGGACAGGGTAGGCAATGAGCAGTTCTTC.

This clonotype turned up a few times. This chain uses TRBV6-5 with TRBJ1-1, with D uncertain. With 4 bases removed from V and 2 bases from J, the gap between germline ends came to 2 bases. The germline gives CDR1 MNHEY, CDR2 SVGAGI. CDR3 length: 11 amino acids. The CDR3 region is CASSSNTEAFF. CDR3 coding DNA: TGTGCCAGCAGTTCTAACACTGAAGCTTTCTTT.

This clonotype was picked up many times. This chain uses TRBV24-1 with TRBJ2-1; D possibly corresponds to TRBD2 (6 bases). CDR1 and CDR2 (germline): KGHDR, SFDVKD. This CDR3 is built from 16 residues. The V end lost 0 bases, the J end lost 0 bases, and 8 bases lay between the germline ends. As DNA, the CDR3 is TGTGCCACCAGTGATTTGGGGGGGAACTCCTACAATGAGCAGTTCTTC. Its protein product is CATSDLGGNSYNEQFF.

This clonotype was seen at least ten times. This chain joins TRBV5-1 and TRBJ2-4; possibly TRBD2 for D (6 bases). The CDR3 contains 16 residues. Germline V CDR1 and CDR2: SGHRS, YFSETQ. The V end lost 0 bases, the J end lost 10 bases, and 20 bases lay between the germline ends. CDR3 region: CASSLGLRDSGGIQYF. For the CDR3, the DNA is TGCGCCAGCAGCTTGGGACTCCGGGACTCCGGAGGAATTCAGTACTTC.